The 16 T cell receptor beta chains listed next were all sequenced from one sample in a study of T-cell reconstitution after alpha-beta-depleted transplantation in children. As it was prepared, the TCRbeta library received unique molecular identifiers. TCRdb reprocessed the PCR reads with MiXCR, giving one entry per CDR3 protein. The table has about 300,000 distinct CDR3 sequences, nearly 8% seen once. No antigens are known for them. Findings and limits, study-wide: T-cell counts and diversity at one year post-transplant came mainly from newly produced T cells.

The sequenced sample was peripheral blood, obtained 360 days after TCRalphabeta/CD19-depleted stem cell transplant. The receptor set was obtained from a female patient under 10 years old who had a stem cell transplant for Fanconi anemia, so the T cells may come from the graft donor.

In this sample, this clonotype turned up many times. The genes are TRBV9 and TRBJ2-5, with 9 bases matching TRBD1. V was pared by 4 bases and J by 4 bases, with 8 bases of the junction left unmatched. The CDR3 contains 15 residues. Germline assignment: CDR1 SGDLS and CDR2 YYNGEE. The CDR3 coding sequence is TGTGCCAGCAGCCCCAGGACAGGGGAAGGAGAGACCCAGTACTTC. It specifies CASSPRTGEGETQYF.

At least ten counts were recorded for this clonotype. This chain connects TRBV7-9 to TRBJ2-3; no clear D gene. CDR3 length: 17 amino acids. V lost 4 bases to trimming and J lost 0 bases, with 17 bases between them. Germline-derived CDR1 and CDR2 are SEHNR and FQNEAQ (reference sequence). This chain's CDR3 is CASSSSTGAHSTDTQYF. In DNA form, the CDR3 reads TGTGCCAGCAGCTCCTCCACGGGTGCGCATAGCACAGATACGCAGTATTTT.

This clonotype has at least ten counts. J is TRBJ1-4 and V is TRBV29-1; D perhaps matches TRBD1 (6 bases). The CDR3 covers 13 residues. Trimming pared 7 bases from V and 8 bases from J, leaving 17 bases between. Germline CDR1 and CDR2: SQVTM and ANQGSEA. The CDR3 spells CSARRGAREKLFF. CDR3 nucleotides: TGCAGCGCACGGAGGGGGGCCCGGGAAAAACTGTTTTTT.

This clonotype has ten or more counts. The chain combines TRBV7-2 with TRBJ2-4; D may be TRBD1 (7 bases). Between the trimmed V and J ends, which lost 2 bases and 7 bases, there was a span of 18 bases. The CDR3 is 16 residues long. Germline-derived CDR1 and CDR2 are SGHTA and FQGNSA. The CDR3 DNA follows: TGTGCCAGCAGCTTACCCTTCGACAGGGCGGGGAACATTCAGTACTTC. Protein: CASSLPFDRAGNIQYF.

A few counts support this clonotype. This sequence joins TRBV6-1 and TRBJ1-5; no definite D call. The CDR3 consists of 14 residues. Trimming removed 5 bases from V and 7 bases from J, with 15 bases in between. Germline V lookup: CDR1 MNHNS, CDR2 SASEGT. The CDR3 region has the DNA TGTGCCAGCAGTCCCGGGAGGGTACGGCAGCCCCAGCATTTT. It specifies CASSPGRVRQPQHF.

This clonotype has a count of ten or more. This chain uses TRBV20-1 with TRBJ1-1, with D perhaps TRBD1 (6 bases). This CDR3 has 13 residues. Germline V gives CDR1 DFQATT, CDR2 SNEGSKA (reference sequence). Trimming pared 6 bases from V and 6 bases from J, leaving 17 bases between. The CDR3 bases are TGCAGTGCCTTTGACCGGGGGGCCCCTGAAGCTTTCTTT. This codes for CSAFDRGAPEAFF.

This clonotype showed up many times. V gene TRBV12-3 or TRBV12-4 combines with J gene TRBJ1-5; tentatively, D is TRBD1 (6 bases). Trimming shortened V by 5 bases and J by 2 bases, and 16 bases separated the two germline ends. The length of the CDR3 is 16 residues. CDR3 DNA sequence: TGTGCCAGCAGTCTGAAACAGGGTTTGGGCAATCAGCCCCAGCATTTT. Translated, it gives CASSLKQGLGNQPQHF.

This clonotype was picked up many times. The chain carries TRBV20-1 and TRBJ1-1; 7 bases agree with TRBD1. The CDR3 has 12 amino acids. CDR1 and CDR2 (germline): DFQATT, SNEGSKA (reference sequence). CDR3 sequence (DNA): TGCAGATCGAGACAGGGAGACACTGAAGCTTTCTTT. This gives the protein CRSRQGDTEAFF.

This clonotype was seen a few times. V is TRBV2 and J is TRBJ1-4, with a tentative D call TRBD1 (6 bases). Trimming took off 4 bases at V and 0 bases at J, with 12 bases between the two ends. Germline V CDR1 and CDR2: SNHLY, FYNNEI. The CDR3 extends over 16 amino acids. CDR3 nucleotides: TGTGCCAGCAGTGTCGACAGGTTTGCAACTAATGAAAAACTGTTTTTT. It yields the protein CASSVDRFATNEKLFF.

Ten or more counts support this clonotype. The rearrangement uses TRBV9 and TRBJ2-2; 9 bases are shared with TRBD2. Germline V gives CDR1 SGDLS, CDR2 YYNGEE. With V trimmed by 5 bases and J by 1 base, 0 bases remained unmatched. The CDR3 is 14 residues long. CDR3 nucleotide sequence: TGTGCCAGCAGGCGGGAGGGGAACACCGGGGAGCTGTTTTTT. Translated, it gives CASRREGNTGELFF.

This clonotype was seen at least ten times. The chain carries TRBV7-6 and TRBJ2-1; D uncertain. Trimming took 1 base from V and 4 from J, leaving 8 bases between them. CDR1 and CDR2 from the germline V gene are SGHVS and FNYEAQ. This CDR3 is 14 amino acids long. This chain's CDR3 is CASSLGFEYNEQFF. CDR3 bases: TGTGCCAGCAGCTTAGGATTTGAATACAATGAGCAGTTCTTC.

This clonotype was detected ten times or more. The chain joins TRBV9 to TRBJ1-4, with D uncertain. V was clipped by 4 bases and J by 3 bases, with 13 bases between them. Germline V gene lookup returns CDR1 SGDLS and CDR2 YYNGEE. The CDR3 has 15 residues. CDR3 nucleotide sequence: TGTGCCAGCAGCCGCACCTCACCTCCTAATGAAAAACTGTTTTTT. This sequence encodes CASSRTSPPNEKLFF.

This clonotype was observed many times. V gene TRBV28 combines with J gene TRBJ2-7, with D uncertain. V lost 3 bases and J 3 bases, leaving 6 bases between the germline ends. The CDR3 sequence is 12 residues long. CDR1 is MDHEN, CDR2 SYDVKM, per germline. DNA of the CDR3: TGTGCCAGCAGTTTGAGCAGCTACGAGCAGTACGTC. It is translated as CASSLSSYEQYV.

The sample holds many counts of this clonotype. The V call is TRBV28, the J call TRBJ2-7; possibly TRBD1 for D (5 bases). This CDR3 has 14 amino acids. Germline loops: CDR1 MDHEN, CDR2 SYDVKM. V gave up 2 bases and J gave up 0 bases, with 8 bases separating them. CDR3 region: CASSLGASSYEQYV. The CDR3 DNA follows: TGTGCCAGCAGTTTAGGGGCCAGCTCCTACGAGCAGTACGTC.

This clonotype was counted only a few times. The chain carries TRBV10-2 and TRBJ2-7, with TRBD2 as a possible D gene (5 bases). The CDR3 sequence is 13 residues long. Between the trimmed V and J ends, which lost 6 bases and 3 bases, there was a span of 12 bases. CDR1 and CDR2 (germline): WSHSY, SAAADI. The CDR3 DNA reads TGCGCCAGCAGCAACATGGAGGTCTACGAGCAGTACTTC. Translating gives CASSNMEVYEQYF.

The genes are TRBV7-3 and TRBJ2-7; 12 bases line up with TRBD2. Unmatched junction bases numbered 7, after V lost 5 bases and J lost 5 bases. CDR1 is SGHTA, CDR2 FQGTGA, per germline. The CDR3 is 15 residues long. The CDR3 nucleotides read TGTGCCAGCAGCGACTGGACTAGCGGGGTCAACGAGCAGTACTTC. Encoded protein: CASSDWTSGVNEQYF.